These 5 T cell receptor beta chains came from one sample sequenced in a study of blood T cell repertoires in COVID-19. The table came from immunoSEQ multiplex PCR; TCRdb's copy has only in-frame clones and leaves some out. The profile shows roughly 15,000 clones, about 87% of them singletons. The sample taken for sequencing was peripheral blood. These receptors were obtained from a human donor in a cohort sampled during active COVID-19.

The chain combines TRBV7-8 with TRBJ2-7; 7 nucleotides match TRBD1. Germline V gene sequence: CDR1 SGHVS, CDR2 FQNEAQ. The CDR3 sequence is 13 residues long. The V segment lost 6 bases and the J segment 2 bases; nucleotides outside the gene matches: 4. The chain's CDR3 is CASRFQGAYEQYF. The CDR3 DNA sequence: TGTGCCAGCAGGTTTCAGGGGGCCTACGAGCAGTACTTC.

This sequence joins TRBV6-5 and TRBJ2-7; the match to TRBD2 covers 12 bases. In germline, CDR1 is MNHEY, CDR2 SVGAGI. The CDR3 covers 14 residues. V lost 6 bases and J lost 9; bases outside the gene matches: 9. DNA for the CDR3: TGTGCCAGCAGCGAGTCTAGCGGGAGGGCCGCGCAGTACTTC. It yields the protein CASSESSGRAAQYF.

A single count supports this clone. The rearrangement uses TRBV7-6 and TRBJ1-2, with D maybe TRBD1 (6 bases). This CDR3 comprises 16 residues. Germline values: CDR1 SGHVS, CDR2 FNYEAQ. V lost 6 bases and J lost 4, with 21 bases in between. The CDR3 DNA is TGTGCCAGCAGTCTGATGGGGGCAGGGGAGGGCTATGGCTACACCTTC. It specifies CASSLMGAGEGYGYTF.

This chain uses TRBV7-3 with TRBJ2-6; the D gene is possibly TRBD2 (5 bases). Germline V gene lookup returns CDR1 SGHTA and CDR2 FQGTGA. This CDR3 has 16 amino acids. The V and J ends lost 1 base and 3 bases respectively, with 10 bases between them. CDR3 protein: CASSLNGGRGANVLTF. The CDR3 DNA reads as TGTGCCAGCAGCTTAAATGGAGGACGTGGGGCCAACGTCCTGACTTTC.

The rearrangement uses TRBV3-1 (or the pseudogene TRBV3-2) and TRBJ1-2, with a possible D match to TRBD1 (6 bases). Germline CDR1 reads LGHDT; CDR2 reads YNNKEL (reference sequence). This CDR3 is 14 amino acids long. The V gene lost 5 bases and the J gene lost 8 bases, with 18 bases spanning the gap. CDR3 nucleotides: TGTGCCAGCAGCGACTTTCGGACAGTTCAGGGCTACACCTTC. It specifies CASSDFRTVQGYTF.